Described below is a single T cell receptor beta chain sequence and its context. This record comes from a study of blood T cell repertoires in COVID-19. V shed 3 bases and J shed 5 bases, with 10 bases lying between them. CDR3 size: 13 residues. Germline V gene sequence: CDR1 MNHEY, CDR2 SMNVEV (reference sequence). Profiling relied on immunoSEQ multiplex PCR, and the TCRdb table lists in-frame clones only, not all of them. The sample has more than 300,000 clones; around 87% are singletons. Sequencing used peripheral blood. The chain couples TRBV27 to TRBJ2-5; D uncertain. The sequence was obtained from a woman in her twenties or thirties with COVID-19, enrolled during active disease. The CDR3 bases are TGTGCCAGCAGTTTTAGTTCTCGGGAGACCCAGTACTTC. Protein sequence: CASSFSSRETQYF.